Listed here are 28 T cell receptor beta chains from one sample, sequenced in a study of T cell responses to AZD1222 COVID-19 vaccine (dated by TCRdb to the early 2020s). The time point label, read with the paper, signifies: about 28 days (+/-7) after the second vaccine dose. Library creation used the immunoSEQ multiplex PCR assay. Drawn from immuneACCESS, this table holds only the in-frame rearrangements with V and J called that TCRdb kept. Clones are partly lost; checked studies trace under half to an unresolved V gene and leave the rest unexplained. This sample comprises about 150,000 clones, more than 90% of them detected only once. The top ten constitute more than 3% of the sample. The starting material was peripheral blood, obtained 28 days after the second AZD1222 dose. The receptor set was obtained from an adult who received the AZD1222 COVID-19 vaccine.

The chain uses TRBV2 and TRBJ1-6; D not certain. Germline CDR1 reads SNHLY; CDR2 reads FYNNEI. This CDR3 region has 14 residues. The V end was cut by 4 bases, the J end by 5 bases, with 9 bases between. This CDR3 reads CASSGRNNNSPLHF. Here the CDR3 DNA reads TGTGCCAGCAGTGGCAGAAACAATAATTCACCCCTCCACTTT.

This chain connects TRBV30 to TRBJ1-2; 8 bases agree with TRBD1. CDR1 is GTSNPN and CDR2 is SVGIG in the germline V gene (reference sequence). J was trimmed by 7 bases and V by 0 bases; bases with no gene match: 7. The CDR3 consists of 14 residues. CDR3 sequence reads: CAWSVSQGVSGYTF. The CDR3 nucleotides are TGTGCCTGGAGTGTATCACAGGGGGTTAGTGGCTACACCTTC.

The J gene is TRBJ1-6, the V gene TRBV18; D possibly corresponds to TRBD1 (5 bases). V was shortened by 3 bases and J by 5 bases, with 11 bases between the two germline ends. CDR1 is KGHSH, CDR2 LQKENI, per germline. The CDR3 consists of 15 residues. CDR3 nucleotide sequence: TGTGCCAGCTCACCGTCAGGGTGGGATAATTCACCCCTCCACTTT. Translated, it gives CASSPSGWDNSPLHF.

This clone has a single count. The gene calls are TRBV2 and TRBJ2-4; no firm D call. CDR3 length: 13 residues. In germline, CDR1 is SNHLY, CDR2 FYNNEI. Trimming left V 3 bases short and J 0 bases short, with 3 bases between. CDR3 protein: CASSDLAKNIQYF. The DNA for the CDR3 is TGTGCCAGCAGTGACCTAGCCAAAAACATTCAGTACTTC.

The chain links TRBV19 to TRBJ2-3; 8 nucleotides match TRBD2. CDR3 size: 15 residues. From germline, CDR1 is LNHDA and CDR2 SQIVND (reference sequence). V was clipped by 4 bases and J by 2 bases; unmatched bases: 5. The CDR3 sequence is CASSRTSSSTDTQYF. For the CDR3, the DNA is TGTGCCAGTAGTAGGACTAGCAGCTCCACAGATACGCAGTATTTT. Drawing the rest from reference TRBV19 and TRBJ2-3, the complete variable domain is DGGITQSPKYLFRKEGQNVTLSCEQNLNHDAMYWYRQDPGQGLRLIYYSQIVNDFQKGDIAEGYSVSREKKESFPLTVTSAQKNPTAFYLCASSRTSSSTDTQYFGPGTRLTVL.

The chain joins TRBV19 to TRBJ2-1; perhaps TRBD2 as D (5 bases). Trimming removed 11 bases at V and 2 bases at J, with 7 bases between. The CDR3 loop spans 11 amino acids. Germline V gene sequence: CDR1 LNHDA, CDR2 SQIVND (reference sequence). Here the CDR3 reads CAAEAYNEQFF. The CDR3 nucleotides are TGTGCCGCGGAGGCCTACAATGAGCAGTTCTTC. The whole variable domain, filled in from reference TRBV19 and TRBJ2-1, reads DGGITQSPKYLFRKEGQNVTLSCEQNLNHDAMYWYRQDPGQGLRLIYYSQIVNDFQKGDIAEGYSVSREKKESFPLTVTSAQKNPTAFYLCAAEAYNEQFFGPGTRLTVL.

In its sample, this clone was seen once. The chain recombines TRBV19 with TRBJ1-5; 8 bases are shared with TRBD1. This CDR3 spans 16 amino acids. Germline V gene lookup returns CDR1 LNHDA and CDR2 SQIVND (reference sequence). V shed 10 bases, J shed 0 bases, and the junction held 11 bases outside the gene matches. CDR3 sequence reads: CATSYPTGVSNQPQHF. The CDR3 coding sequence is TGTGCCACCTCATACCCGACAGGGGTTAGCAATCAGCCCCAGCATTTT.

The chain uses TRBV24-1 and TRBJ2-1; D is perhaps TRBD2 (5 bases). Deletions cut 1 base from V and 7 bases from J, with 7 bases between. CDR1 is KGHDR and CDR2 is SFDVKD in the germline V gene. CDR3 length: 13 residues. The CDR3 loop is CATSDFGVNEQFF. In DNA, the CDR3 is TGTGCCACCAGTGATTTCGGGGTAAATGAGCAGTTCTTC.

This clone was detected once. The rearrangement uses TRBV18 and TRBJ1-1; TRBD1 might be the D (5 bases). Germline lookup yields CDR1 KGHSH and CDR2 LQKENI. This CDR3 region has 14 residues. Trimming pared 0 bases from V and 3 bases from J, leaving 8 bases between. The CDR3, as DNA: TGTGCCAGCTCACCACCGGGGACGGACACTGAAGCTTTCTTT. This translates into CASSPPGTDTEAFF.

The chain recombines TRBV19 with TRBJ1-5; tentative D call: TRBD1 (5 bases). This CDR3 contains 16 residues. Germline assignment: CDR1 LNHDA and CDR2 SQIVND (reference sequence). Trimming shortened V by 3 bases and J by 3 bases, and 15 bases separated the two germline ends. CDR3 protein: CASSILGGWNNQPQHF. CDR3 bases: TGTGCCAGTAGTATTCTCGGGGGGTGGAACAATCAGCCCCAGCATTTT.

This sequence joins TRBV7-8 and TRBJ1-2; D possibly corresponds to TRBD1 (6 bases). Germline CDR1 is SGHVS and CDR2 is FQNEAQ. Trimming removed 2 bases at V and 6 bases at J, with 19 bases between. The CDR3 is made up of 16 amino acids. CDR3 nucleotide sequence: TGTGCCAGCAGCTTACGGGGGGCGCCGTCCCCAGATGGCTACACCTTC. It translates to CASSLRGAPSPDGYTF.

V gene TRBV7-9 combines with J gene TRBJ2-7; D possibly corresponds to TRBD2 (5 bases). This CDR3 is 16 amino acids long. Germline CDR1 reads SEHNR; CDR2 reads FQNEAQ (reference sequence). V was cut by 5 bases and J by 6 bases, with 23 bases left in between. The CDR3, as DNA: TGTGCCAGCAGCCTACTTTCCGAAGGGAGCGGTAGCGAGCAGTACTTC. This encodes CASSLLSEGSGSEQYF.

This clone was recorded only once. The chain is built from TRBV9 and TRBJ2-2; TRBD2 matches at 11 bases. The ends lost 4 bases at V and 2 bases at J; junction bases unmatched: 4. The germline CDR1 and CDR2 sequences are SGDLS and YYNGEE. This CDR3 contains 16 residues. CDR3 nucleotide sequence: TGTGCCAGCAGCCCTGGGACTAGCGGTAACACCGGGGAGCTGTTTTTT. Protein product: CASSPGTSGNTGELFF.

The chain couples TRBV27 to TRBJ2-7; the match to TRBD2 covers 7 bases. CDR1 MNHEY and CDR2 SMNVEV come from the germline V gene (reference sequence). The V segment lost 3 bases and the J segment 5 bases; nucleotides outside the gene matches: 16. This CDR3 contains 17 residues. CDR3: CASSFLGRGGRGNEQYF. For the CDR3, the DNA is TGTGCCAGCAGTTTCCTCGGGCGGGGCGGGAGAGGGAACGAGCAGTACTTC.

CDR3 DNA: TGTGCCAGCAGCCACCCTCACAGGGAAACCCTGGACCAAGAGACCCAGTACTTC. Translated, it gives CASSHPHRETLDQETQYF. The rearrangement uses TRBV14 and TRBJ2-5; D may be TRBD1 (6 bases). Germline CDR1 reads SGHDN; CDR2 reads FVKESK. The CDR3 spans 18 residues. V was cut by 3 bases and J by 0 bases, with 20 bases left in between.

The gene calls are TRBV19 and TRBJ1-6; the D is unclear. The CDR3 length is 12 residues. Germline loops: CDR1 LNHDA, CDR2 SQIVND (reference sequence). V was cut by 6 bases and J by 6 bases, with 6 bases left in between. The CDR3, as DNA: TGTGCCAGTAGCCTCTCTAATTCACCCCTCCACTTT. This encodes CASSLSNSPLHF.

In this sample, this clone turned up once. V and J are TRBV6-5 and TRBJ1-2; D ambiguous. Germline V lookup: CDR1 MNHEY, CDR2 SVGAGI. V shed 6 bases and J shed 8 bases, with 22 bases lying between them. The CDR3 is 15 amino acids. CDR3 sequence reads: CASSPLFQATYGYTF. In DNA, the CDR3 is TGTGCCAGCAGCCCCCTATTCCAGGCTACCTACGGCTACACCTTC.

The CDR3 DNA sequence: TGTGCCAGCAGCTGGGGACAGGGGGGAGGCGAGCAGTACTTC. This sequence encodes CASSWGQGGGEQYF. The chain employs TRBV11-2 and TRBJ2-7; 11 bases are shared with TRBD1. The CDR3 is 14 amino acids. The trim removed 4 bases at V and 6 bases at J, leaving 5 bases unmatched. Germline V gene lookup returns CDR1 SGHAT and CDR2 FQNNGV.

V is TRBV3-1 (or the pseudogene TRBV3-2) and J is TRBJ2-5; D is ambiguous. The CDR3 is 14 residues long. Deletions cut 6 bases from V and 5 bases from J, with 16 bases between. CDR1 and CDR2 from the germline V gene are LGHDT and YNNKEL (reference sequence). The CDR3 DNA reads TGTGCCAGCAGTACACGAAATGGCCTTGAGACCCAGTACTTC. It translates to CASSTRNGLETQYF.

The chain couples TRBV3-1 (or the pseudogene TRBV3-2) to TRBJ1-1, with 7 bases lining up with TRBD1. Germline loops: CDR1 LGHDT, CDR2 YNNKEL (reference sequence). J lost 11 bases, V lost 4 bases, and 10 bases had no gene match. This CDR3 spans 13 amino acids. CDR3 protein: CASSPTGVFTAFF. The CDR3 region has the DNA TGTGCCAGCAGCCCCACAGGGGTGTTTACGGCTTTCTTT.

CDR3 protein: CASSPGLGGANVLTF. CDR3 DNA: TGTGCCAGCTCACCAGGGCTAGGGGGGGCCAACGTCCTGACTTTC. The chain is built from TRBV18 and TRBJ2-6; D is ambiguous. Deletions cut 2 bases from V and 4 bases from J, with 9 bases between. The CDR3 is made up of 15 amino acids. CDR1 KGHSH and CDR2 LQKENI come from the germline V gene.

This clone was detected only a few times. The rearrangement joins TRBV4-1 to TRBJ1-1; D uncertain. Trimming cost V 0 bases and J 2 bases, with 13 bases left between them. Germline CDR1 and CDR2: MGHRA and YSYEKL. The CDR3 totals 16 residues. The CDR3 nucleotides read TGCGCCAGCAGCCAAGAACTGGGCAGAATAAACACTGAAGCTTTCTTT. This sequence encodes CASSQELGRINTEAFF.

The rearrangement uses TRBV9 and TRBJ2-7; 9 bases match TRBD1. The CDR3 totals 14 residues. The germline V gene has CDR1 SGDLS and CDR2 YYNGEE. The trim removed 3 bases at V and 6 bases at J, leaving 7 bases unmatched. In DNA, the CDR3 is TGTGCCAGCAGCGGTTGGGGACAGGGTTCCGAGCAGTACTTC. Its translation: CASSGWGQGSEQYF.

The rearrangement links TRBV6-5 to TRBJ2-2; no definite D call. Germline lookup yields CDR1 MNHEY and CDR2 SVGAGI. The CDR3 extends over 12 amino acids. The germline V and J ends were trimmed by 10 bases and 7 bases, with 13 bases remaining between them. The CDR3 DNA reads as TGTGCCACAAGCCAGGCCGGCGGGGAGCTGTTTTTT. It translates to CATSQAGGELFF.

This clone came up once. The CDR3 DNA sequence: TGCGCCAGCAGCATTGGACAGGGGGGAGAGACCCAGTACTTC. It translates to CASSIGQGGETQYF. The V and J genes are TRBV5-1 and TRBJ2-5; 10 nucleotides align to TRBD1. This CDR3 contains 14 residues. Germline V CDR1 and CDR2: SGHRS, YFSETQ. J was trimmed by 4 bases and V by 4 bases; bases with no gene match: 4.

The genes are TRBV19 and TRBJ1-5; D remains unclear. From germline, CDR1 is LNHDA and CDR2 SQIVND (reference sequence). Trimming shortened V by 1 base and J by 7 bases, and 14 bases separated the two germline ends. CDR3 length: 15 residues. CDR3 nucleotides: TGTGCCAGTAGTATAGTCACAGTTGTGCCCCAGCCCCAGCATTTT. The encoded protein is CASSIVTVVPQPQHF.

The chain employs TRBV5-1 and TRBJ2-3; the match to TRBD2 covers 12 bases. This CDR3 region has 15 residues. Looked up from germline, CDR1 is SGHRS and CDR2 is YFSETQ. The J segment lost 4 bases and the V segment lost 2 bases, leaving 2 bases of the junction unmatched. Written as DNA, the CDR3 is TGCGCCAGCAGCTTAGGGACTAGCGGGCCAGATACGCAGTATTTT. Encoded protein: CASSLGTSGPDTQYF.

The DNA of the CDR3 is TGTGCCAGCAGCCAAGATGCAGCGGGGCAGTTCTTC. Encoded protein: CASSQDAAGQFF. The chain combines TRBV4-2 with TRBJ2-1; D might be TRBD2 (6 bases). The germline V gene has CDR1 LGHNA and CDR2 YNFKEQ. This CDR3 spans 12 amino acids. V was clipped by 0 bases and J by 12 bases, with 9 bases between them.